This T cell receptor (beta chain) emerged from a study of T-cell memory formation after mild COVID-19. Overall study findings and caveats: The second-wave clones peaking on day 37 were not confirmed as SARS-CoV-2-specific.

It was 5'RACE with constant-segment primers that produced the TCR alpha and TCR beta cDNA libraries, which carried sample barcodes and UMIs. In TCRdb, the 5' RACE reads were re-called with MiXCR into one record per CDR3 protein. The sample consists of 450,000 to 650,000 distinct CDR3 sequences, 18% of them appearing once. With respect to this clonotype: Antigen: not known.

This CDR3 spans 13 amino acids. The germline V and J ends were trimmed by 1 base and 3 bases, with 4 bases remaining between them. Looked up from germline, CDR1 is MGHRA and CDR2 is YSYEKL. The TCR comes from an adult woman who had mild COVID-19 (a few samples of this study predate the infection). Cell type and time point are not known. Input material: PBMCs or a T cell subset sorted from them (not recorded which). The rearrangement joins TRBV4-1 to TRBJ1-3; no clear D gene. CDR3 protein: CASSQADGNTIYF. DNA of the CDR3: TGCGCCAGCAGCCAAGCCGATGGAAACACCATATATTTT.